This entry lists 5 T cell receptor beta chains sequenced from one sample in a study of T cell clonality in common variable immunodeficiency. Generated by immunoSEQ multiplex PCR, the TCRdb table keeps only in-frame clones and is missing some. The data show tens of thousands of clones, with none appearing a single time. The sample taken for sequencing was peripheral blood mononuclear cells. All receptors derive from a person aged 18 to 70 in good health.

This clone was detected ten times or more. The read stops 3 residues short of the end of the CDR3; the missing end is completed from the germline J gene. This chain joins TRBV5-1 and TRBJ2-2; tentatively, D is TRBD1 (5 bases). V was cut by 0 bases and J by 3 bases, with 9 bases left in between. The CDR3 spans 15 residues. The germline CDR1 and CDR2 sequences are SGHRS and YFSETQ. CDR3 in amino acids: CASSLEGADTGELFF. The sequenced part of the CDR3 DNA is TGCGCCAGCAGCTTGGAAGGGGCGGACACCGGGGAG.

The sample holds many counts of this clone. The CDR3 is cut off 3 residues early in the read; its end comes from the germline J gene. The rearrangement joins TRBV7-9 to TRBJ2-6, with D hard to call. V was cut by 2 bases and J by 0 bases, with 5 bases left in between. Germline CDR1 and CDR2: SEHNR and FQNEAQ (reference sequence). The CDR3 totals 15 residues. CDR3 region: CASSLTDSGANVLTF. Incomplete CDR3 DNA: TGTGCCAGCAGCTTAACAGACTCTGGGGCCAACGTC. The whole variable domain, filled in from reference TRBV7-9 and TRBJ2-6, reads DTGVSQNPRHKITKRGQNVTFRCDPISEHNRLYWYRQTLGQGPEFLTYFQNEAQLEKSRLLSDRFSAERPKGSFSTLEIQRTEQGDSAMYLCASSLTDSGANVLTFGAGSRLTVL.

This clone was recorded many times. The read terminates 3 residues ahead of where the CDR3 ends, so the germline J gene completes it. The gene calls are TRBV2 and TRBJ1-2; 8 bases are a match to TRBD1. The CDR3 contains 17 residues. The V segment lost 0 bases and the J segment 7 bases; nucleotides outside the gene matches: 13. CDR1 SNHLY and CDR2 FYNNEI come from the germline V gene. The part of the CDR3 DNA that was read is TGTGCCAGCAGTGAAGCGCTTCAAAGCAGGGGGCTTGCTGGC. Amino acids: CASSEALQSRGLAG. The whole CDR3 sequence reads CASSEALQSRGLAGYTF.

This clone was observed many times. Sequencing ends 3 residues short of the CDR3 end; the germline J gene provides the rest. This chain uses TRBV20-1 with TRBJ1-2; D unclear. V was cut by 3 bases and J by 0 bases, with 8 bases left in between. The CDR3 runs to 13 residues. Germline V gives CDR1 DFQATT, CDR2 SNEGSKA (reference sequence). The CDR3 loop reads CSASNPANYGYTF. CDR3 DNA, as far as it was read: TGCAGTGCTAGCAACCCGGCTAACTATGGC.

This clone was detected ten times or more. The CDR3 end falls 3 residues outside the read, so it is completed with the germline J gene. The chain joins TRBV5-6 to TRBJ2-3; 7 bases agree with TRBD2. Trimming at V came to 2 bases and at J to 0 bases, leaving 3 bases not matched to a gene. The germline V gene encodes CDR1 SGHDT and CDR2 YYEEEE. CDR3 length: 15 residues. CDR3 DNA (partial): TGTGCCAGCAGCTTATTAGCGGGCAGCACAGATACG. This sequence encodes CASSLLAGSTDT. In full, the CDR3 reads CASSLLAGSTDTQYF.